This TCR beta chain was sequenced during a study of T-cell memory formation after mild COVID-19. This clonotype turned up a few times. The antigen is unknown. Broader study findings: Among CD4+ contracting clones, most were CM and EM, and CD8+ ones EMRA. Several responding clones turned up in pre-infection memory, indicating that cross-reactive memory may have taken part. Day 15 to 85 contractors were CD4/CD8 balanced; later expanders leaned CD4+.

Libraries for TCRalpha and TCRbeta carried sample barcodes and unique molecular identifiers via 5'RACE. TCRdb used MiXCR to reprocess the 5' RACE reads, holding one entry per CDR3 protein. This sample has 250,000 to 300,000 distinct CDR3 sequences; around 15% occur once, and the top ten carry roughly 25%. The CDR3 is made up of 15 amino acids. The germline CDR1 and CDR2 sequences are SGHTA and FQGNSA. V was trimmed by 6 bases and J by 2 bases, leaving 16 bases between them. The source of this sequence is a man younger than 35 who had mild COVID-19 (a few samples of this study predate the infection). Cell type and time point are not known. Material: PBMCs or a T cell subset sorted from them (not recorded which). V and J are TRBV7-2 and TRBJ1-1; D might be TRBD1 (5 bases). CDR3 in amino acids: CASRLSGTENTEAFF. CDR3 sequence (DNA): TGTGCCAGCAGGCTAAGCGGGACGGAAAACACTGAAGCTTTCTTT.